Below, 11 T cell receptor beta chains from the same sample are listed, as sequenced in a study of T cells in Graves' hyperthyroidism and ophthalmopathy. Using RNA transcripts as the source, TCR beta CDR3 regions were amplified. The primer set for the first-round RT-PCR of the TCR CDR3 was HTBI. TCRdb processed the multiplex PCR reads anew with MiXCR; each CDR3 protein has one entry. The sample has 550,000 to 700,000 distinct CDR3 sequences, around 45% seen once. Sequencing was done on a sample of peripheral blood or thyroid tissue (not recorded which). Receptor source: an adult woman with Graves' disease, either hyperthyroidism or ophthalmopathy (not recorded which).

This clonotype was seen repeatedly, ten times or more. This chain connects TRBV20-1 to TRBJ1-3, with no clear D. Deletions cut 0 bases from V and 2 bases from J, with 11 bases between. Germline values: CDR1 DFQATT, CDR2 SNEGSKA (reference sequence). The CDR3 runs to 15 residues. CDR3: CSAREFEGAGNTIYF. CDR3 coding DNA: TGCAGTGCTAGAGAATTCGAGGGTGCTGGAAACACCATATATTTT.

This clonotype has just a few counts. The rearrangement uses TRBV7-9 and TRBJ1-2; D might be TRBD1 (6 bases). V lost 5 bases to trimming and J lost 4 bases, with 11 bases between them. CDR1 is SEHNR, CDR2 FQNEAQ, per germline (reference sequence). This CDR3 spans 13 amino acids. This CDR3 is CASSPDSPYGYTF. The CDR3 DNA follows: TGTGCCAGCAGCCCGGACAGCCCCTATGGCTACACCTTC.

The J gene is TRBJ2-5, the V gene TRBV20-1; D is uncertain. This CDR3 is 13 amino acids long. The V end was cut by 6 bases, the J end by 1 base, with 12 bases between. Germline V lookup: CDR1 DFQATT, CDR2 SNEGSKA (reference sequence). DNA for the CDR3: TGCAGTGCAGAGAACACAGCCCAAGAGACCCAGTACTTC. This translates into CSAENTAQETQYF.

This clonotype was recorded at least ten times. The V call is TRBV18, the J call TRBJ2-5, with D maybe TRBD1 (6 bases). The CDR3 sequence is 13 residues long. From germline, CDR1 is KGHSH and CDR2 LQKENI. Trimming shortened V by 1 base and J by 5 bases, and 8 bases separated the two germline ends. CDR3 sequence: CASSPQQGETQYF. CDR3 nucleotides: TGTGCCAGCTCACCACAACAGGGTGAGACCCAGTACTTC.

The CDR3 region is CASSQVFLSGYEQYF. Written as DNA, the CDR3 is TGTGCCAGCAGCCAAGTTTTTTTATCCGGCTACGAGCAGTACTTC. The V gene is TRBV7-3, the J gene TRBJ2-7; D is unclear. Germline assignment: CDR1 SGHTA and CDR2 FQGTGA. With 5 bases removed from V and 3 bases from J, the gap between germline ends came to 17 bases. CDR3 size: 15 residues.

This clonotype was recorded at least ten times. The rearrangement joins TRBV9 to TRBJ2-7; TRBD1 matches 8 bases. Germline V gives CDR1 SGDLS, CDR2 YYNGEE. Trimming removed 3 bases from V and 2 bases from J; junction bases left unmatched: 4. CDR3 length: 14 residues. As DNA, the CDR3 is TGTGCCAGCAGCGAAACAGGGGGGACCTACGAGCAGTACTTC. It codes for CASSETGGTYEQYF.

CDR3 nucleotide sequence: TGCAGTGCTAGTTTCGGGCAAAATCAGCCCCAGCATTTT. It yields the protein CSASFGQNQPQHF. This chain uses TRBV20-1 with TRBJ1-5, with D unclear. CDR3 size: 13 residues. Germline-derived CDR1 and CDR2 are DFQATT and SNEGSKA (reference sequence). V was pared by 3 bases and J by 4 bases, with 10 bases between.

This clonotype was counted between two and nine times. CDR3 DNA sequence: TGCAGCGTTGAAAGTAGGGGACTAGCGTCCGAGCAGTACTTC. This sequence encodes CSVESRGLASEQYF. The chain combines TRBV29-1 with TRBJ2-7; 10 bases are a match to TRBD2. CDR3 size: 14 residues. Trimming took 2 bases from V and 6 from J; bases not matched to a gene: 7. CDR1 is SQVTM and CDR2 is ANQGSEA in the germline V gene.

This clonotype was counted a single time. This chain joins TRBV11-1 and TRBJ2-1, with 8 positions matching TRBD1. After removal of 2 bases from V and 3 bases from J, the junction contained 9 bases not matched to a gene. Germline assignment: CDR1 SGHAT and CDR2 FQDESV (reference sequence). CDR3 length: 17 residues. The CDR3 bases are TGTGCCAGCAGCTTATCAGGGGGCCAGGGGCTCTACAATGAGCAGTTCTTC. This gives the protein CASSLSGGQGLYNEQFF. Full variable domain (remainder filled in from reference TRBV11-1 and TRBJ2-1): EAEVAQSPRYKITEKSQAVAFWCDPISGHATLYWYRQILGQGPELLVQFQDESVVDDSQLPKDRFSAERLKGVDSTLKIQPAELGDSAMYLCASSLSGGQGLYNEQFFGPGTRLTVL.

This clonotype has more than one count but fewer than ten. The chain combines TRBV28 with TRBJ1-4, with 10 bases that match TRBD1. Germline assignment: CDR1 MDHEN and CDR2 SYDVKM. The trim removed 6 bases at V and 8 bases at J, leaving 9 bases unmatched. The CDR3 loop spans 15 amino acids. The CDR3 region is CASRQPGQGTEKLFF. CDR3 DNA sequence: TGTGCCAGCAGGCAACCGGGACAGGGGACGGAAAAACTGTTTTTT.

This chain connects TRBV7-9 to TRBJ2-7; the D is unclear. Per the germline V gene, CDR1 is SEHNR and CDR2 is FQNEAQ (reference sequence). The CDR3 totals 15 residues. V lost 1 base to trimming and J lost 3 bases, with 13 bases between them. CDR3 residues: CASSLVRVPDYEQYF. DNA of the CDR3: TGTGCCAGCAGCTTAGTACGGGTTCCCGACTACGAGCAGTACTTC.